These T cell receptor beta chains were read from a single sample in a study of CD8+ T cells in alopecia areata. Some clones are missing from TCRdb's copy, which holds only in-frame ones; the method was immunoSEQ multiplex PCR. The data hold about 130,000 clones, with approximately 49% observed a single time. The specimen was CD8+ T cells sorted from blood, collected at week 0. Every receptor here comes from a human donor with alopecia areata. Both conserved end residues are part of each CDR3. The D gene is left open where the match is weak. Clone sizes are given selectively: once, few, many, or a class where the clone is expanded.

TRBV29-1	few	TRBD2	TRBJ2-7	TGCAGCGTCATCGGACTAGCGTCCTACGAGCAGTACTTC	CSVIGLASYEQYF
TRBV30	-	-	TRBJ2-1	TGTGCCTGGAGTCCGAGAGTCGGGGGCGATGAGCAGTTCTTC	CAWSPRVGGDEQFF
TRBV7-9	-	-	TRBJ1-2	TGTGCCAGCAGCCTTGGACAGAAGGGCTACACCTTC	CASSLGQKGYTF
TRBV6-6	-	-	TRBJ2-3	TGTGCCAGCAGTTACACAAGCACAGATACGCAGTATTTT	CASSYTSTDTQYF
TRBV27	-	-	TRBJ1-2	TGTGCCAGCAGTTTAGATCAGGGCGGGGGCTACACCTTC	CASSLDQGGGYTF
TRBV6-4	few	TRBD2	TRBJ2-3	TGTGCCAGCAGTGACCGCGCTAGCGGGGGAGATACGCAGTATTTT	CASSDRASGGDTQYF
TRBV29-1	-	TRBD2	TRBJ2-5	TGCAGCGTTGAAAAGTTAGCGGGGTCGCAAGAGACCCAGTACTTC	CSVEKLAGSQETQYF
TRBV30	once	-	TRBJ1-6	TGTGCCTGGTGCAGGACAAATAATTCACCCCTCCACTTT	CAWCRTNNSPLHF
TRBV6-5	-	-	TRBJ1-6	TGTGCCAGCAGTCTGGACGCCGATTCACCCCTCCACTTT	CASSLDADSPLHF
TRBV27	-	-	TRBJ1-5	TGTGCCAGCAGTTCACTGGATAGCAATCAGCCCCAGCATTTT	CASSSLDSNQPQHF
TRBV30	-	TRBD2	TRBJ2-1	TGTGCCTGGAGACTAGCGGGGGTGAATGAGCAGTTCTTC	CAWRLAGVNEQFF
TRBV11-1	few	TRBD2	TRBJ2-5	TGTGCCAGCAGCTCCGGACTAGCGGGGGGCCTTATTCAAGAGACCCAGTACTTC	CASSSGLAGGLIQETQYF
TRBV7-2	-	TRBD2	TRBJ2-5	TGTGCCAGCAGCTTAATTTCTAGCGGGGGGGTCAAGGGCCAGTACTTC	CASSLISSGGVKGQYF
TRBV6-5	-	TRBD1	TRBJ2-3	TGTGCCAGCAGCTACTGGGCAGGGGGCTCAGATACGCAGTATTTT	CASSYWAGGSDTQYF
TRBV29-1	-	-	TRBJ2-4	TGCAGCGTTGAAGATCCGACGTGGACCAACATTCAGTACTTC	CSVEDPTWTNIQYF
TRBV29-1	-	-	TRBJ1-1	TGCAGCGTGTCGGGGAAGTCCACTGAAGCTTTCTTT	CSVSGKSTEAFF
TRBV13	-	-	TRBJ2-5	TGTGCCAGCAGCTTAGCCCTAACGGAGGGAACCCAGTACTTC	CASSLALTEGTQYF
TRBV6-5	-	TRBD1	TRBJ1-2	TGCGGAACAGGGGACGACTATGGCTACACCTTC	CGTGDDYGYTF
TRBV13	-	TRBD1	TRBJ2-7	TGTGCCAGCAGTCGGACAGGGACCTACGAGCAGTACTTC	CASSRTGTYEQYF
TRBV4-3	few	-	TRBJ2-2	TGCGCCAGCAGCCTCTTCGGCAGCCAGAACACCGGGGAGCTGTTTTTT	CASSLFGSQNTGELFF
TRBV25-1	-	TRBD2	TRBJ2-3	TGTGCCAGCAGTGGCGCTAGCGGGGGGAGGTCAGATACGCAGTATTTT	CASSGASGGRSDTQYF
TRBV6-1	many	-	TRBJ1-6	TGTGCCAGCACTCCCGGACGGGATAATTCACCCCTCCACTTT	CASTPGRDNSPLHF
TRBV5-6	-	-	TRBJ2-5	TGTGCCAGCAGCTTGCGAACAGGCCATAACTGGTACTTC	CASSLRTGHNWYF
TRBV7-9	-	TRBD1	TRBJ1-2	TGTGCCAGCATCGGACAGGAGGCGGGCTATGGCTACACCTTC	CASIGQEAGYGYTF
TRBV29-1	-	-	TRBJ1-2	TGCAGCGTTGAAGATTACGCAGGGAGGAACTATGGCTACACCTTC	CSVEDYAGRNYGYTF
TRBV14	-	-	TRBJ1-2	TGTGCCAGCAGCCAAGATTTCGCCGCACACCTCCCCTATGGCTACACCTTC	CASSQDFAAHLPYGYTF
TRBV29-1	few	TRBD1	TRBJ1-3	TGCAGCGTCCGGGACAGCGAAAACACCATATATTTT	CSVRDSENTIYF
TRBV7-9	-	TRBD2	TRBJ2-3	TGTGCCAGCAGCCCATCACTAGCGGGGGAAACAGATACGCAGTATTTT	CASSPSLAGETDTQYF
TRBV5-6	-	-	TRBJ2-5	TGTGCCAGCAGCTGGACATGGCAAGAGACCCAGTACTTC	CASSWTWQETQYF
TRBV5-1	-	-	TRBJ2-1	TGCGCCAGCAGCTTGGCCTCAGGATACAATGAGCAGTTCTTC	CASSLASGYNEQFF
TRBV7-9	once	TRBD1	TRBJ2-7	TGTGCCAGCAACCCCTTCGGACAGGGGATCGACGAGCAGTACTTC	CASNPFGQGIDEQYF
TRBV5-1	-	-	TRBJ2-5	TGCGCCAGCAGCTTGGGCCCACAGGGTTCTACTGAAGAGACCCAGTACTTC	CASSLGPQGSTEETQYF
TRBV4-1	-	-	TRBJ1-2	TGCGCCAGCAGCCGAGGACAATATGGCTACACCTTC	CASSRGQYGYTF
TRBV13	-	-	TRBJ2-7	TGTGCCAGCAGCTTAGGCCGATCCTACGAGCAGTACTTC	CASSLGRSYEQYF
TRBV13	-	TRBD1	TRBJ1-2	TGTGCCAGCAGCTATGACCAGGGGGGGTATGGCTACACCTTC	CASSYDQGGYGYTF
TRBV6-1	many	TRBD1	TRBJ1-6	TGTGCCACCGGGGACAGGGAAAATTCACCCCTCCACTTT	CATGDRENSPLHF
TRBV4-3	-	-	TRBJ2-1	TGCGCCAGCAGCCAAGGCTATAGCGGCTCCTACAATGAGCAGTTCTTC	CASSQGYSGSYNEQFF
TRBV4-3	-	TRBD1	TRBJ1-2	TGCGCCAGCAGCCACAGACAGGGGGATGGCTACACCTTC	CASSHRQGDGYTF
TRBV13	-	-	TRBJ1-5	TGTGCCAGCAGCTTGGGAGGGGAGCAGCCCCAGCATTTT	CASSLGGEQPQHF
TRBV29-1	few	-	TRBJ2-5	TGCAGCGCCTACGAAGAGACCCAGTACTTC	CSAYEETQYF
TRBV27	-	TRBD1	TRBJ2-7	TGTGCCAGCAGTTTAAGTGTCAGGGGGCGAACGTGGGAGCAGTACTTC	CASSLSVRGRTWEQYF
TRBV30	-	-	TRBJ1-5	TGTGCCTGGAGTTCAGGGACAAATACCTATAGCAATCAGCCCCAGCATTTT	CAWSSGTNTYSNQPQHF
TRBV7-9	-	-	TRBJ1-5	TGTGCCAGCAGTTCCGGAGAGGGTAATCAGCCCCAGCATTTT	CASSSGEGNQPQHF
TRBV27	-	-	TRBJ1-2	TGTGCCAGCAGTTCTCACAGGGAACTGGGCTATGGCTACACCTTC	CASSSHRELGYGYTF